These 16 T cell receptor beta chains originate from one sample sequenced in a study of T cell repertoires in cytomegalovirus infection. One entry per CDR3 protein, called by TCRdb with MiXCR from the reads. The sample has about 450,000 distinct CDR3 sequences, 25% to 40% seen once. The sequenced sample consisted of PBMCs. The receptors originated from a human donor in good health (CMV status not recorded). Some clones in this sample may be carry-over from other donors' samples.

This clonotype was observed a handful of times. The V call is TRBV19, the J call TRBJ2-1, with a weak D call TRBD2 (5 bases). The CDR3 has 15 residues. CDR1 and CDR2 from the germline V gene are LNHDA and SQIVND (reference sequence). Deletions cut 1 base from V and 5 bases from J, with 12 bases between. DNA of the CDR3: TGTGCCAGTAGTATAGTACTGGACGGGAACAATGAGCAGTTCTTC. Protein: CASSIVLDGNNEQFF.

This clonotype was found once. At one end, the junction sequence differs from germline, possibly due to a read error. V usage is TRBV7-2 and J usage is TRBJ1-5; tentative D call: TRBD1 (6 bases). The CDR3 is 15 residues long. Germline assignment: CDR1 SGHTA and CDR2 FQGNSA. CDR3 bases: TGTGACAGCAGCGCTCCCGGGACATACAATCAGCCCCCGCCTTTT. Translation: CDSSAPGTYNQPPPF.

The chain has TRBV20-1 and TRBJ2-6, with D hard to call. The CDR3 extends over 16 amino acids. V gave up 0 bases and J gave up 2 bases, with 11 bases separating them. Germline CDR1 is DFQATT and CDR2 is SNEGSKA (reference sequence). The CDR3 region has the DNA TGCAGTGCTAGAGACCGGCAGTCAGCTGGGGCCAACGTCCTGACTTTC. Amino acids: CSARDRQSAGANVLTF.

The sample holds a few counts of this clonotype. The rearrangement uses TRBV11-2 and TRBJ2-7; 10 bases agree with TRBD1. Germline V gene data show CDR1 as SGHAT and CDR2 as FQNNGV. CDR3 length equals 14 residues. With 5 bases clipped from V and 6 bases from J, the junction kept 7 bases outside the gene matches. The CDR3 coding sequence is TGTGCCAGCAGCCTGGACAGGGGGGGTGCCGAGCAGTACTTC. This encodes CASSLDRGGAEQYF. Together with reference TRBV11-2 and TRBJ2-7, the CDR3 gives the full variable domain: EAGVAQSPRYKIIEKRQSVAFWCNPISGHATLYWYQQILGQGPKLLIQFQNNGVVDDSQLPKDRFSAERLKGVDSTLKIQPAKLEDSAVYLCASSLDRGGAEQYFGPGTRLTVT.

The table lists this clonotype with a few counts. The V gene is TRBV7-6, the J gene TRBJ1-5; possibly TRBD1 for D (5 bases). V lost 3 bases and J lost 7, with 22 bases in between. This CDR3 has 17 amino acids. The germline gives CDR1 SGHVS, CDR2 FNYEAQ. The CDR3 loop reads CASSFRAGPREGQPQHF. CDR3 DNA: TGTGCCAGCAGCTTTAGGGCGGGGCCTCGAGAGGGCCAGCCCCAGCATTTT.

With regard to this clonotype: At one end the junction does not follow the germline gene, possibly because of a read error. V and J are TRBV11-2 and TRBJ2-5, with D perhaps being TRBD1 or TRBD2 (5 bases each). Germline V gene data show CDR1 as SGHAT and CDR2 as FQNNGV. CDR3 size: 16 residues. CDR3 protein: CACSLRNRRGQETQYF. As DNA, the CDR3 is TGTGCCTGCAGCTTAAGAAACAGGAGAGGGCAAGAGACCCAGTACTTC.

The J gene is TRBJ2-5, the V gene TRBV9, with D unclear. The CDR3 length is 12 residues. Germline V gives CDR1 SGDLS, CDR2 YYNGEE. Trimming pared 3 bases from V and 3 bases from J, leaving 6 bases between. This CDR3 is CASSEGEETQYF. DNA of the CDR3: TGTGCCAGCAGCGAGGGTGAAGAGACCCAGTACTTC.

This chain uses TRBV5-1 with TRBJ2-1, with 10 nucleotides matching TRBD1. With V trimmed by 0 bases and J by 5 bases, 8 bases remained unmatched. The CDR3 totals 17 residues. CDR1 and CDR2 (germline): SGHRS, YFSETQ. The CDR3 bases are TGCGCCAGCAGCTTGGCCCTTGGGACAGGGGCAAACAATGAGCAGTTCTTC. Residues: CASSLALGTGANNEQFF.

In its sample, this clonotype was seen a few times. The chain links TRBV20-1 to TRBJ1-6, with unresolved D. V lost 5 bases and J 7 bases, leaving 18 bases between the germline ends. CDR3 size: 15 residues. Germline loops: CDR1 DFQATT, CDR2 SNEGSKA (reference sequence). The DNA of the CDR3 is TGCAGTGCTGGACCTTTAAAGCAGACGAATTCACCCCTCCACTTT. Its protein is CSAGPLKQTNSPLHF.

This clonotype was seen more than once but under ten times. Since no conserved phenylalanine or tryptophan closes the CDR3, a read error is the likely cause. Because the CDR3's place on the DNA is in doubt, the DNA is left out and the CDR3 is given as listed by TCRdb. The genes are TRBV27 and TRBJ2-7; the table's TRBD1 call for D was not verified on the DNA. Germline assignment: CDR1 MNHEY and CDR2 SMNVEV (reference sequence). Both ends counted, the CDR3 spans 13 residues. The CDR3 loop reads CASIPYRGQGICA.

This clonotype was recorded at least ten times. V is TRBV6-5 and J is TRBJ2-1, with D possibly TRBD2 on 5 matching bases. The germline gives CDR1 MNHEY, CDR2 SVGAGI. The CDR3 spans 16 residues. Trimming stripped 2 bases from V and 2 bases from J, with 13 bases between. The CDR3 DNA sequence: TGTGCCAGCAGTTACGCGGGCGCAGGACCCTACAATGAGCAGTTCTTC. As protein: CASSYAGAGPYNEQFF.

This clonotype was picked up a small number of times. The rearrangement uses TRBV7-8 and TRBJ1-3, with D tentatively TRBD1 (6 bases). V was cut by 5 bases and J by 2 bases, with 13 bases left in between. Germline CDR1 reads SGHVS; CDR2 reads FQNEAQ. CDR3 size: 15 residues. CDR3 sequence reads: CASSPPRGAGNTIYF. The CDR3 DNA reads as TGTGCCAGCAGCCCACCCAGGGGAGCTGGAAACACCATATATTTT.

Concerning this clonotype: One base away lies a much larger clone, so this may be a sequencing read error. This chain joins TRBV12-3 or TRBV12-4 and TRBJ2-2; maybe TRBD2 (6 bases). The CDR3 contains 17 residues. Trimming took off 9 bases at V and 5 bases at J, with 25 bases between the two ends. CDR3 protein: CARTIMQWAEGTGELFF. The DNA for the CDR3 is TGTGCCAGAACCATTATGCAGTGGGCGGAGGGGACCGGGGAGCTGTTTTTT.

This clonotype showed up many times. The V call is TRBV7-2, the J call TRBJ2-3, with unresolved D. Germline CDR1 and CDR2: SGHTA and FQGNSA. V lost 0 bases and J 0 bases, leaving 7 bases between the germline ends. The CDR3 has 15 amino acids. In DNA form, the CDR3 reads TGTGCCAGCAGCTTAGCCGTAACTAGCACAGATACGCAGTATTTT. Residues: CASSLAVTSTDTQYF.

This clonotype has a handful of counts. V usage is TRBV19 and J usage is TRBJ1-1, with unresolved D. This CDR3 region has 17 residues. The V gene's germline CDR1 is LNHDA and CDR2 SQIVND (reference sequence). Deletions cut 6 bases from V and 0 bases from J, with 20 bases between. CDR3 in amino acids: CASSQIWEFSVNTEAFF. The CDR3 nucleotides read TGTGCCAGTAGCCAAATCTGGGAGTTTTCTGTGAACACTGAAGCTTTCTTT.

This clonotype turned up a few times. This chain joins TRBV20-1 and TRBJ1-1; TRBD1 matches at 7 bases. This CDR3 has 13 residues. Germline assignment: CDR1 DFQATT and CDR2 SNEGSKA (reference sequence). V was pared by 3 bases and J by 3 bases, with 4 bases of the junction left unmatched. CDR3 nucleotide sequence: TGCAGTGCTAGTCCCGACAGGGACACTGAAGCTTTCTTT. It specifies CSASPDRDTEAFF.